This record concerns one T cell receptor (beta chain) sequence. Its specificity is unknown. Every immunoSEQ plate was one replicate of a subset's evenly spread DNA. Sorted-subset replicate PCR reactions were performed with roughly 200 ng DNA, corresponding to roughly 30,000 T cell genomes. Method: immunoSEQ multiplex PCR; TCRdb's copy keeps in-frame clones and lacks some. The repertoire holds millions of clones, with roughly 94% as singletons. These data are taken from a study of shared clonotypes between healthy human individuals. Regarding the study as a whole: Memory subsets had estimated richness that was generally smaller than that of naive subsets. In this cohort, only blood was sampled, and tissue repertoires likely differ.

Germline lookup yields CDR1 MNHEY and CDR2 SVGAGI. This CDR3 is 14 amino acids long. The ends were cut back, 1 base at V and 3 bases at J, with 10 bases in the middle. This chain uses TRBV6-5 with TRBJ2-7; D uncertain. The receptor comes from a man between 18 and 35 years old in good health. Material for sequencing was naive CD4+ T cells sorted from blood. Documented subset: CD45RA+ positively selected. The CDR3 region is CASSYLGIRYEQYF. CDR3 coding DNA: TGTGCCAGCAGTTACTTGGGAATCCGCTACGAGCAGTACTTC.